Following are 4 T cell receptor beta chains from one sample sequenced in a study of blood T cell repertoires in COVID-19. TCRdb's copy holds only in-frame clones and misses some; the assay was immunoSEQ multiplex PCR. Of about 330,000 clones listed, about nine tenths are singletons. The sample was PBMCs or T cells enriched from blood (not recorded which). The source of these receptors is a woman between 18 and 30 years old who had recovered from COVID-19.

CDR3 region: CASSLVVEGSGNTIYF. CDR3 bases: TGTGCCAGCAGCTTAGTTGTTGAGGGCTCTGGAAACACCATATATTTT. The V call is TRBV7-6, the J call TRBJ1-3, with D hard to call. The CDR3 loop spans 16 amino acids. The V gene lost 1 base and the J gene lost 0 bases, with 10 bases spanning the gap. Germline CDR1 and CDR2: SGHVS and FNYEAQ.

The genes are TRBV13 and TRBJ2-1; D might be TRBD1 (6 bases). Germline-derived CDR1 and CDR2 are PRHDT and FYEKMQ (reference sequence). This CDR3 is built from 14 residues. V lost 5 bases and J 7 bases, leaving 15 bases between the germline ends. CDR3 amino acids: CASSPQTGENEQFF. The CDR3 DNA sequence: TGTGCCAGCAGCCCTCAGACAGGTGAAAATGAGCAGTTCTTC.

The DNA for the CDR3 is TGCAGTGCTAGATTCGTGAATGAGCAGTTCTTC. It codes for CSARFVNEQFF. V gene TRBV20-1 combines with J gene TRBJ2-1; D uncertain. Germline V gene lookup returns CDR1 DFQATT and CDR2 SNEGSKA (reference sequence). The CDR3 runs 11 residues. V was pared by 2 bases and J by 7 bases, with 6 bases between.

The V gene is TRBV25-1, the J gene TRBJ1-5; D gene ambiguous. Looked up from germline, CDR1 is MGHDK and CDR2 is SYGVNS. V lost 4 bases to trimming and J lost 4 bases, with 5 bases between them. This CDR3 is built from 12 residues. This chain's CDR3 is CASSGANQPQHF. CDR3 in DNA: TGTGCCAGCAGTGGGGCGAATCAGCCCCAGCATTTT.